These T cell receptor beta chains were read from a single sample in a study of cytomegalovirus exposure and HLA in healthy donors. Measured with immunoSEQ multiplex PCR; TCRdb has only the in-frame clones, and not every one. The table records approximately 220,000 clones, around nine tenths of them present only once. Sequencing input: PBMCs. The receptors derive from a woman aged 18-29 years in good health and CMV-seronegative. Each CDR3 is given with its conserved first and last residue. A D gene is named only where the DNA matches it firmly. A clone size is listed for some rows: how often the clone was seen (once, few, many), or a class if it is expanded.

clone size	V gene	J gene	CDR3 length	D gene	CDR3 DNA	CDR3 protein
.	TRBV6-1	TRBJ1-3	12	.	TGTGCCAGCAGCTATCGGGGAAACACCATATATTTT	CASSYRGNTIYF
.	TRBV7-8	TRBJ2-1	15	.	TGTGCCAGCAGCACCACGAAGGGGCTCTACAATGAGCAGTTCTTC	CASSTTKGLYNEQFF
.	TRBV29-1	TRBJ1-1	14	.	TGCAGCGTTGATGGACTGGAAAAGAGGGAGGGAGCTTTCTTT	CSVDGLEKREGAFF
.	TRBV11-2	TRBJ2-5	16	TRBD2	TGTGCCAGCAGCCCACCCGGGGGGGCAGAGAGTGAGACCCAGTACTTC	CASSPPGGAESETQYF
.	TRBV19	TRBJ2-1	16	TRBD2	TGTGCCAGTAGTATAGTTAGCGGGGGTGTATACAATGAGCAGTTCTTC	CASSIVSGGVYNEQFF
.	TRBV29-1	TRBJ2-1	17	TRBD2	TGCAGCGTTGACGGCGCGGGGGGCCGTCCCACCTACAATGAGCAGTTCTTC	CSVDGAGGRPTYNEQFF
once	TRBV7-9	TRBJ2-1	14	.	TGTGCCACCGAGGTTTTGGGTACCTACAATGAGCAGTTCTTC	CATEVLGTYNEQFF
.	TRBV27	TRBJ2-7	14	.	TGTGCCAGCAGTTTCAACAGTATACCCTACGAGCAGTACTTC	CASSFNSIPYEQYF
.	TRBV4-1	TRBJ2-1	17	TRBD2	TGCGCCAGCAGCCGCAATTCCGGGACTAGCAGGATCAATGAGCAGTTCTTC	CASSRNSGTSRINEQFF
.	TRBV11-2	TRBJ2-7	14	TRBD2	TGTGCCAGCAGCTGGGGTAGCGGGAGCTACGAGCAGTACTTC	CASSWGSGSYEQYF
.	TRBV27	TRBJ1-2	15	.	TGTGCCAGCAGTTTCATCCCAACAGTAGACTATGGCTACACCTTC	CASSFIPTVDYGYTF
.	TRBV6-1	TRBJ1-5	14	.	TGTGCCAGCGTCGATTCGGGAGGCAATCAGCCCCAGCATTTT	CASVDSGGNQPQHF
.	TRBV7-9	TRBJ1-1	17	.	TGTGCCAGCAGCTTAGAGGGAAGCTTAGGGGGTAACACTGAAGCTTTCTTT	CASSLEGSLGGNTEAFF
.	TRBV6-4	TRBJ2-3	15	TRBD2	TGTGCCAGCAGTGACAATGCGGGAGGTTCAGATACGCAGTATTTT	CASSDNAGGSDTQYF
.	TRBV7-6	TRBJ2-5	11	.	TGTGCCAGCAGCCGAGGAGAGACCCAGTACTTC	CASSRGETQYF
.	TRBV6-5	TRBJ1-2	14	.	TGTGCCAGCAGTGCGGACAGATTTAACTATGGCTACACCTTC	CASSADRFNYGYTF
.	TRBV9	TRBJ2-5	14	TRBD2	TGTGCCAGCAGCGATCTAGCGGGAGAGGAGACCCAGTACTTC	CASSDLAGEETQYF
.	TRBV7-8	TRBJ1-1	14	.	TGTGCCAGCAGCTTAGACAGGGTAAAGGGTGAAGCTTTCTTT	CASSLDRVKGEAFF
.	TRBV5-1	TRBJ2-1	15	TRBD2	TGCGCCAGCAGCTTGTCACTAGCGGGAGGAAATGAGCAGTTCTTC	CASSLSLAGGNEQFF
.	TRBV5-1	TRBJ2-7	13	TRBD1	TGCGCCAGCTCGGGGGGACAGGGGTTCGAGCAGTACTTC	CASSGGQGFEQYF
.	TRBV5-1	TRBJ2-5	15	TRBD2	TGCGCCAGCAGCCCGACTAGCGGGAGAGCAGAGACCCAGTACTTC	CASSPTSGRAETQYF
.	TRBV7-2	TRBJ2-5	15	TRBD1	TGTGCCAGCAGCTCCCAACCACAGGGGGCGGAGACCCAGTACTTC	CASSSQPQGAETQYF
.	TRBV6-1	TRBJ2-7	15	TRBD1	TGTGCCAGCAGTGTGCATTCCGGACAGGCGGGCGAGCAGTACTTC	CASSVHSGQAGEQYF
.	TRBV19	TRBJ1-2	13	.	TGTGCCAGCACCCGGGACATGGGATTGGGCTACACCTTC	CASTRDMGLGYTF
.	TRBV11-1	TRBJ2-6	19	TRBD1	TGTGCCAGCAGCTTACGCACGGGACAGCGAAGCTCTGGGGCCAACGTCCTGACTTTC	CASSLRTGQRSSGANVLTF
.	TRBV5-4	TRBJ2-7	15	TRBD2	TGTGCCAGCAGCAAGGGACTAGCGGGGACCTACGAGCAGTACTTC	CASSKGLAGTYEQYF
.	TRBV5-1	TRBJ2-7	13	.	TGCGCCAGCAGCTTGGGGGCTTCCTACGAGCAGTACTTC	CASSLGASYEQYF
.	TRBV5-1	TRBJ1-1	15	TRBD1	TGCGCCAGCAGCTCAAGGACAGGGACGAACACTGAAGCTTTCTTT	CASSSRTGTNTEAFF
.	TRBV29-1	TRBJ2-7	13	TRBD2	TGCAGCGTTGAGAGCGGGAGAATCGACGAGCAGTACTTC	CSVESGRIDEQYF
.	TRBV7-8	TRBJ2-7	14	.	TGTGCCAGCAGCCCAACTAGAGTGAAGGTCGAGCAGTACTTC	CASSPTRVKVEQYF
once	TRBV19	TRBJ2-1	15	.	TGTGCCAGTAGTATAGCCCCAATCGAGGTCAATGAGCAGTTCTTC	CASSIAPIEVNEQFF
.	TRBV4-1	TRBJ2-1	13	TRBD2	TGCGCCAGCATGGCTAGCGGGAGCAATGAGCAGTTCTTC	CASMASGSNEQFF
.	TRBV25-1	TRBJ1-2	14	TRBD1	TGTGCCAGCAGTTTAGGACAGGGGGGATCTGGCTACACCTTC	CASSLGQGGSGYTF
.	TRBV25-1	TRBJ2-1	15	TRBD2	TGTGCCAGCAGTGAATACACTAGCGGGAGCAGTGAGCAGTTCTTC	CASSEYTSGSSEQFF
.	TRBV11-2	TRBJ2-1	15	.	TGTGCCAGCACCTTCCGGGCGGGCCAACAAAATGAGCAGTTCTTC	CASTFRAGQQNEQFF
.	TRBV29-1	TRBJ2-3	13	TRBD1	TGCAGCGTTGTCGTGGGACAGTCAGATACGCAGTATTTT	CSVVVGQSDTQYF
once	TRBV27	TRBJ1-1	13	TRBD1	TGTGCCAGCAGTCCCCTCAGGGGGTATGAAGCTTTCTTT	CASSPLRGYEAFF
.	TRBV5-6	TRBJ2-7	16	TRBD2	TGTGCCAGCAGCTTGATGACTAGCGGTGTATCCTACGAGCAGTACTTC	CASSLMTSGVSYEQYF
.	TRBV2	TRBJ2-5	15	TRBD1	TGTGCCAGCAGTGGTCGGACAGGGGGTTTCGAGACCCAGTACTTC	CASSGRTGGFETQYF
.	TRBV1	TRBJ1-1	15	.	TGCACCAGCAGCCAACCGACAGGGAAGAACACTGAAGCTTTCTTT	CTSSQPTGKNTEAFF
.	TRBV7-6	TRBJ2-7	14	TRBD2	TGTGCCAGCAGCTTAGAGCTAGCGGGACGGGAGCAGTACTTC	CASSLELAGREQYF
.	TRBV11-2	TRBJ2-7	13	TRBD1	TGTGCCAACTCACAGGGGGATGGGTACGAGCAGTACTTC	CANSQGDGYEQYF
.	TRBV16	TRBJ2-7	19	.	TGTGCCAGCAGCCAATCTCCCGGGACACCGAGTTCTACCTCCTACGAGCAGTACTTC	CASSQSPGTPSSTSYEQYF
.	TRBV6-5	TRBJ1-1	15	TRBD1	TGTGCCAGCAGTTACCAACAGGGGACGGAAGGTGAAGCTTTCTTT	CASSYQQGTEGEAFF
.	TRBV30	TRBJ1-2	12	TRBD1	TGTGCCTGCCCGGACAGGCGGAGTGGCTACACCTTC	CACPDRRSGYTF
.	TRBV6-1	TRBJ2-1	18	TRBD2	TGTGCCAGCAGTGTGGGACTAGCGGGAGGGCCCTCCTACAATGAGCAGTTCTTC	CASSVGLAGGPSYNEQFF
.	TRBV6-1	TRBJ1-1	12	.	TGTGCCAGCTATTTCAGGAACACTGAAGCTTTCTTT	CASYFRNTEAFF
once	TRBV28	TRBJ1-3	13	.	TGTGCCATTACACCTTTGACTGGAAACACCATATATTTT	CAITPLTGNTIYF
once	TRBV10-3	TRBJ2-5	11	TRBD1	TGTGCCATCCGCAGGGGGGAGACCCAGTACTTC	CAIRRGETQYF
.	TRBV2	TRBJ2-7	14	TRBD1	TGTGCCAGCAGTGAGACAGGGGGCCCCTACGAGCAGTACTTC	CASSETGGPYEQYF
.	TRBV5-5	TRBJ2-1	16	TRBD2	TGTGCCAGCAGCCCTGGACTAGCGGGAGGTCATCCTGAGCAGTTCTTC	CASSPGLAGGHPEQFF
.	TRBV2	TRBJ1-4	14	.	TGTGCCAGCAGTGAAGGGAGGGCTAATGAAAAACTGTTTTTT	CASSEGRANEKLFF
.	TRBV7-9	TRBJ1-1	12	.	TGTGCCAGCAGCCTTTCCCTCACTGAAGCTTTCTTT	CASSLSLTEAFF
.	TRBV7-3	TRBJ2-1	14	TRBD2	TGTGCCAGCAGCTCAGGGACTAGCGGGAACCCAGAGTTCTTC	CASSSGTSGNPEFF
.	TRBV4-1	TRBJ1-1	15	.	TGCGCCAGCAGCCCTCAACAGGGCGGGAACACTGAAGCTTTCTTT	CASSPQQGGNTEAFF
.	TRBV15	TRBJ2-7	14	.	TGTGCCACCAGCACGAGGACAGCCTCCTACGAGCAGTACTTC	CATSTRTASYEQYF
.	TRBV7-2	TRBJ2-7	12	.	TGTGCCAGCAGCTGGACTAACTACGAGCAGTACTTC	CASSWTNYEQYF
.	TRBV5-1	TRBJ1-5	15	.	TGCGCCAGCAGCTTGGACGGGGTTCCCAGGCAGCCCCAGCATTTT	CASSLDGVPRQPQHF